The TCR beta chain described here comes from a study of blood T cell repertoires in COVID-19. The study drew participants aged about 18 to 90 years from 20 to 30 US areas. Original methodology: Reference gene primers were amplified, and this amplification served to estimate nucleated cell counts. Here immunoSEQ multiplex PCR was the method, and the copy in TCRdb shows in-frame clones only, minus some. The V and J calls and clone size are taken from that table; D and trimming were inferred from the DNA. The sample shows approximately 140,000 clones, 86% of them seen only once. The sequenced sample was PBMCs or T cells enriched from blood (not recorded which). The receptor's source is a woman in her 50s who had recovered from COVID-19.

The DNA for the CDR3 is TGCAGCGCAACCCCCGGGGTCCAAAGCTCCTACGAGCAGTACTTC. Its protein product is CSATPGVQSSYEQYF. The chain joins TRBV29-1 to TRBJ2-7; possible D gene TRBD2, 5 bases. Germline values: CDR1 SQVTM, CDR2 ANQGSEA. The CDR3 runs to 15 residues. V lost 7 bases to trimming and J lost 0 bases, with 19 bases between them.